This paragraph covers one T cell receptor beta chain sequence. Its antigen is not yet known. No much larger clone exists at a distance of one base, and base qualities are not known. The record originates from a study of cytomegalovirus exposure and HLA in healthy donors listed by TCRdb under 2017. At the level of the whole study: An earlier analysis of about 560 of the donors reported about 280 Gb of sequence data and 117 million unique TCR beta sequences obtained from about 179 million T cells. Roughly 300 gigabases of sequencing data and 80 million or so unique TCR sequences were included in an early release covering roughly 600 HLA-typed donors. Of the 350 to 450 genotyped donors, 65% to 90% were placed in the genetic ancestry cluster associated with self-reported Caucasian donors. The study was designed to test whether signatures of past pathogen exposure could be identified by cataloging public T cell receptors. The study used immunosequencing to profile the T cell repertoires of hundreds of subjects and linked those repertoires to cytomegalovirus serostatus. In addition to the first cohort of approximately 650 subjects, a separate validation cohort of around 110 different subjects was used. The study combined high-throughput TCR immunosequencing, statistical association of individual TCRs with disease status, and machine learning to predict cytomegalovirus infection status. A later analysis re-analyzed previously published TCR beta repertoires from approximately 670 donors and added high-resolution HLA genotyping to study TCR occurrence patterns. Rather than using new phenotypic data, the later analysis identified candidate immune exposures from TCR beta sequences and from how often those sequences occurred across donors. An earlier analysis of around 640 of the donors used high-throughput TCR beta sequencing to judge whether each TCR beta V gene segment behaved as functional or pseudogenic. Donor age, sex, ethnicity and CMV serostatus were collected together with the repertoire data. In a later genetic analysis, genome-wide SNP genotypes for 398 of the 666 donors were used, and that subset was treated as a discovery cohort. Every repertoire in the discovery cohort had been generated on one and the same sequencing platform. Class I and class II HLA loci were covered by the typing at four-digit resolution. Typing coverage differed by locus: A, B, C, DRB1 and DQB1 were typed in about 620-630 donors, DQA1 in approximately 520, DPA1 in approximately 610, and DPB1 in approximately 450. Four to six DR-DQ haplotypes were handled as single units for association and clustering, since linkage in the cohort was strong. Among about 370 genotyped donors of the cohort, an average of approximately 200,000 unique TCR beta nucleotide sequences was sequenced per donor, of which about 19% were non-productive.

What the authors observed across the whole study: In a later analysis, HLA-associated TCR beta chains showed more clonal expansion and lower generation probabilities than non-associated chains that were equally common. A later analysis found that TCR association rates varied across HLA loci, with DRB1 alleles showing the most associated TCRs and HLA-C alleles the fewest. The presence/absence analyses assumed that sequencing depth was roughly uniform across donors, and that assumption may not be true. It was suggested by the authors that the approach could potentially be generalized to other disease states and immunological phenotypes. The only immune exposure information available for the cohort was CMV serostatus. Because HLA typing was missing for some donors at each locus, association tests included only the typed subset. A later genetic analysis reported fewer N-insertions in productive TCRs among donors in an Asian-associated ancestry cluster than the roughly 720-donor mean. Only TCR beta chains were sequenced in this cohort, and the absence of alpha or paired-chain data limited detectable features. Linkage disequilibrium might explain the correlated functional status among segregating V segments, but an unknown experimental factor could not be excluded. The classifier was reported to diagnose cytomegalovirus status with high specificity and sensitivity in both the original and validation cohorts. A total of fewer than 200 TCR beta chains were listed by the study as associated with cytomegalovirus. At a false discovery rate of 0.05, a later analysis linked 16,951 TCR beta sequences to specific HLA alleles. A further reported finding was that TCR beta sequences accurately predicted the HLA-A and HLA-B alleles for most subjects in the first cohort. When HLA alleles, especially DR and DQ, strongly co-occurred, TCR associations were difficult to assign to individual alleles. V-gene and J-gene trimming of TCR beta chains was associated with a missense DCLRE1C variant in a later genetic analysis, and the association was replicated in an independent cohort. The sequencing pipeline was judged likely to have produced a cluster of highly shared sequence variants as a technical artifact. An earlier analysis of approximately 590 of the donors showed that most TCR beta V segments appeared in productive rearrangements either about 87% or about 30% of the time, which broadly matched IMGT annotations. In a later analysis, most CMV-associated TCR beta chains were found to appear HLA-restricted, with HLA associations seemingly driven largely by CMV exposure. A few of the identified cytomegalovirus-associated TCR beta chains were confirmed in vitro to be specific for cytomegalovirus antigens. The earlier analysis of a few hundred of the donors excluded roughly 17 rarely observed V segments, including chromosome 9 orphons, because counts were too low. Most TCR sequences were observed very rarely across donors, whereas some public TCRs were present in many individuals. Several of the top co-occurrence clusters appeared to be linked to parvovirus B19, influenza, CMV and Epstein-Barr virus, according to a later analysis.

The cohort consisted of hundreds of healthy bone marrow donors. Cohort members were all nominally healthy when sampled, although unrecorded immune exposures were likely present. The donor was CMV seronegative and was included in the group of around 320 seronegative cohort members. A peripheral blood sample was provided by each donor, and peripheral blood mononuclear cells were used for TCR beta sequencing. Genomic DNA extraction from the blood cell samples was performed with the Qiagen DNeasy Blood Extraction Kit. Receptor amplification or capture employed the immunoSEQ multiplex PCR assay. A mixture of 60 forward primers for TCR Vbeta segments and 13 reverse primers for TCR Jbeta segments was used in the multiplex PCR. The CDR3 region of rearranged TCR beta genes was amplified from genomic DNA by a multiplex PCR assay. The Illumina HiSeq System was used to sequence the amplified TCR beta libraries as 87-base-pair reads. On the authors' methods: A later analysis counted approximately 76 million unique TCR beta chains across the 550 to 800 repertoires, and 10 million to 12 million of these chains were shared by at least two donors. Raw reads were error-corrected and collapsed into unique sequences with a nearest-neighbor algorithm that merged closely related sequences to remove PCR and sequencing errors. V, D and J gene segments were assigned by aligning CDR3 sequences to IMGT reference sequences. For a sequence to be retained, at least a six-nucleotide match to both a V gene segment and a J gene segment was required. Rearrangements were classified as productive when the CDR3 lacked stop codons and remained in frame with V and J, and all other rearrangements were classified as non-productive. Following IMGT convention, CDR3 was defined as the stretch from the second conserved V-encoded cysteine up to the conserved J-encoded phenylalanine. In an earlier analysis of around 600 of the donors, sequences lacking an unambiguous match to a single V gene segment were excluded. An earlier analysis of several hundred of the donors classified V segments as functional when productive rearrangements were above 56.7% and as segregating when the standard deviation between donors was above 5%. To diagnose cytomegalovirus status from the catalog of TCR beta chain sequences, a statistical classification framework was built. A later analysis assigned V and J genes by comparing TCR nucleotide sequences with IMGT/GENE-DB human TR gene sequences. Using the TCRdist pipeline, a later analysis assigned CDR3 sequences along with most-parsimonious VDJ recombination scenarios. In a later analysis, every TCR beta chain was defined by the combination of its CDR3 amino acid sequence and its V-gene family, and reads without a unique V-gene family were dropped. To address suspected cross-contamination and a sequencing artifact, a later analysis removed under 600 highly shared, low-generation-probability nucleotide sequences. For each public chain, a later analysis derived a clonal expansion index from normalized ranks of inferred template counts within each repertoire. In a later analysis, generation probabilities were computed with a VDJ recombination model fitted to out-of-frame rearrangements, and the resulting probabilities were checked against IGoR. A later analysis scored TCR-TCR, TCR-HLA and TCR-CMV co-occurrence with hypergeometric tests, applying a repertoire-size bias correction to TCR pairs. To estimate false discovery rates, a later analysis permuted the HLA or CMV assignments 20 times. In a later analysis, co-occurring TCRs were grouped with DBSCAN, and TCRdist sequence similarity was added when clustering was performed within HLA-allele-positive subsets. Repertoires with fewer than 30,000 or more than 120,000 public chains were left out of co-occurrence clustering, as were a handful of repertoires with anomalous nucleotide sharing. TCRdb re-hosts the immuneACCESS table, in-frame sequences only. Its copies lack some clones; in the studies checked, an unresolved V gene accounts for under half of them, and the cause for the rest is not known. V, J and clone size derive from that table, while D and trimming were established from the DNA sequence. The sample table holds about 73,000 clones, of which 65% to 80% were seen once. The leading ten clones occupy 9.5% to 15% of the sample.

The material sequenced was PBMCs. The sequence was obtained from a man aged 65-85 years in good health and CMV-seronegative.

The DNA sequence follows: TGTGCCAGCAGCTCAGGGACTCCCGCGCAGTACTTC. This translates into CASSSGTPAQYF. The chain uses TRBV7-2 and TRBJ2-7; a tentative D match to TRBD2 spans 6 bases. The CDR3 covers 12 residues, taking in both the cysteine and the phenylalanine. Only the CDR3 DNA stays, 36 bases, in frame from base 1. Cut back by 4 bases and 9 bases, the V and J ends lie 13 bases apart. As encoded in the germline V gene, CDR1 is SGHTA while CDR2 is FQGNSA.